The sequence of this T cell receptor beta chain was determined in a study of technical replicates of blood from a few donors. CDR3 size: 16 residues. Germline V CDR1 and CDR2: MNHNY, SVGAGI (reference sequence). The junction had 15 bases not matched to a gene; V was cut back by 6 bases and J by 9 bases. The method was immunoSEQ multiplex PCR; TCRdb's version includes in-frame clones alone and lacks a portion of them. The sample lists tens of thousands of clones, around 86% seen once, with 4.5% to 5.5% in the top ten. V and J are TRBV6-6 and TRBJ2-1; 9 nucleotides line up with TRBD2. Sequenced: PBMCs. The sequence derives from a human donor in good health. Some clones in this sample may be carry-over from other donors' samples. CDR3 sequence reads: CASSHGGGGAVLEQFF. In nucleotides, the CDR3 is TGTGCCAGCAGCCATGGCGGCGGGGGGGCCGTTCTTGAGCAGTTCTTC.